One and the same sample provided the 24 T cell receptor beta chains below, sequenced in a study of blood T cell repertoires in COVID-19. Data came from immunoSEQ multiplex PCR; TCRdb stores just in-frame clones and leaves some out. The table has fewer than 200,000 clones, over 65% seen once; the top ten hold 4.4%. Sequenced sample: PBMCs or T cells enriched from blood (not recorded which). These receptors were taken from a woman in her 50s who had recovered from COVID-19.

The gene calls are TRBV10-3 and TRBJ1-6, with D possibly matching TRBD1 (5 bases). In germline, CDR1 is ENHRY, CDR2 SYGVKD. The CDR3 sequence is 16 residues long. Trimming removed 2 bases at V and 7 bases at J, with 15 bases between. For the CDR3, the DNA is TGTGCCATCAGTGAGGTGGGAGGGGCTGGAAATTCACCCCTCCACTTT. As protein: CAISEVGGAGNSPLHF.

The chain carries TRBV19 and TRBJ2-3; TRBD2 matches 8 bases. Germline CDR1 LNHDA, CDR2 SQIVND (reference sequence). The CDR3 totals 17 residues. The junction had 11 bases not matched to a gene; V was cut back by 3 bases and J by 3 bases. As DNA, the CDR3 is TGTGCCAGTAGTATCGCGGCGGGGGGTCTGACTACAGATACGCAGTATTTT. It encodes CASSIAAGGLTTDTQYF.

The rearrangement links TRBV27 to TRBJ2-3; 8 nucleotides align to TRBD2. Germline V gene sequence: CDR1 MNHEY, CDR2 SMNVEV (reference sequence). The CDR3 has 17 residues. The J segment lost 3 bases and the V segment lost 7 bases, leaving 15 bases of the junction unmatched. The CDR3 coding sequence is TGTGCCAGCAAGGGCCGGGATAGCGGGACACCAACAGATACGCAGTATTTT. This translates into CASKGRDSGTPTDTQYF.

The chain uses TRBV5-1 and TRBJ2-1; D is perhaps TRBD1 (5 bases). CDR1 and CDR2 (germline): SGHRS, YFSETQ. This CDR3 has 16 residues. V shed 0 bases and J shed 8 bases, with 18 bases lying between them. CDR3 loop: CASSLAPAPPRDEQFF. DNA for the CDR3: TGCGCCAGCAGCTTGGCCCCGGCTCCGCCCAGGGATGAGCAGTTCTTC.

This clone was recorded only once. The CDR3 region is CASSAGTGVTGNTIYF. In DNA form, the CDR3 reads TGTGCCAGCAGCGCCGGGACAGGGGTAACAGGAAACACCATATATTTT. The rearrangement links TRBV5-4 to TRBJ1-3, with 10 bases fitting TRBD1. V dropped 4 bases and J dropped 4; count of bases not matched to a gene: 8. Germline CDR1 SGHNT, CDR2 YYREEE (reference sequence). The CDR3 runs 16 residues.

The chain combines TRBV19 with TRBJ2-1, with 11 positions matching TRBD2. The CDR3 covers 15 residues. Germline values: CDR1 LNHDA, CDR2 SQIVND (reference sequence). Losses at the gene ends were 5 bases for V and 7 bases for J; bases not matched to a gene: 7. The CDR3 sequence is CASSLLAGAWNEQFF. CDR3 DNA: TGTGCCAGTAGTTTACTAGCGGGAGCATGGAATGAGCAGTTCTTC.

This clone was seen only once. The V and J genes are TRBV15 and TRBJ2-1; unclear D gene. CDR1 and CDR2 (germline): LNHNV, YYDKDF (reference sequence). V lost 3 bases and J 5 bases, leaving 8 bases between the germline ends. The CDR3 totals 13 residues. CDR3 bases: TGTGCCACCAGCAGTCCGGTTGACAATGAGCAGTTCTTC. This codes for CATSSPVDNEQFF.

The chain is built from TRBV28 and TRBJ1-5; possible D gene TRBD1, 6 bases. CDR1 MDHEN and CDR2 SYDVKM come from the germline V gene. V was trimmed by 7 bases and J by 2 bases, leaving 15 bases between them. This CDR3 comprises 15 residues. The CDR3 region has the DNA TGTGCCAGCACCACTGGGGGGGCAGGCAATCAGCCCCAGCATTTT. This gives the protein CASTTGGAGNQPQHF.

The chain links TRBV2 to TRBJ1-3; no definite D call. Trimming stripped 7 bases from V and 4 bases from J, with 14 bases between. This CDR3 has 14 amino acids. CDR1 and CDR2 (germline): SNHLY, FYNNEI. The CDR3 DNA follows: TGTGCCAGCACCTCCGGTGTGTCCGGAAACACCATATATTTT. The encoded protein is CASTSGVSGNTIYF.

The chain carries TRBV29-1 and TRBJ1-2; D is unclear. Germline V CDR1 and CDR2: SQVTM, ANQGSEA. The CDR3 contains 12 residues. The germline V and J ends were trimmed by 3 bases and 7 bases, with 12 bases remaining between them. DNA of the CDR3: TGCAGCGTTGAGGGCAACGAGAGTGGCTACACCTTC. Its translation: CSVEGNESGYTF.

The CDR3 DNA follows: TGTGCCAGCAGTAACCCCCCCGGGGGGGACTATGGCTACACCTTC. Translating it yields CASSNPPGGDYGYTF. The rearrangement joins TRBV6-5 to TRBJ1-2, with a weak D call TRBD1 (5 bases). Trimming took 5 bases from V and 3 from J, leaving 16 bases between them. The CDR3 is 15 amino acids. CDR1 is MNHEY and CDR2 is SVGAGI in the germline V gene.

The chain recombines TRBV7-5 with TRBJ1-2. TRBV7-5 is shown as a pseudogene. CDR3 length: 16 residues. The chain's CDR3 is CARTLAECGANYGYTF. CDR3 DNA sequence: TGTGCCAGAACCCTAGCAGAGTGCGGAGCTAACTATGGCTACACCTTC.

The chain couples TRBV19 to TRBJ1-1; D not certain. V was trimmed by 3 bases and J by 9 bases, leaving 17 bases between them. Germline CDR1 is LNHDA and CDR2 is SQIVND (reference sequence). This CDR3 has 14 residues. CDR3 nucleotides: TGTGCCAGTAGTATCCCAGGTGCATCAGTTAAAGCTTTCTTT. Its translation is CASSIPGASVKAFF. The full variable domain, in which reference TRBV19 and TRBJ1-1 provide the parts outside the CDR3, is DGGITQSPKYLFRKEGQNVTLSCEQNLNHDAMYWYRQDPGQGLRLIYYSQIVNDFQKGDIAEGYSVSREKKESFPLTVTSAQKNPTAFYLCASSIPGASVKAFFGQGTRLTVV.

This clone has only one observation. CDR3 DNA sequence: TGTGCCAGCCTCAGGGGAAATACGCAGTATTTT. Its translation is CASLRGNTQYF. The chain couples TRBV5-4 to TRBJ2-3; TRBD1 is a possible D gene (6 bases). The CDR3 has 11 residues. Trimming left V 7 bases short and J 7 bases short, with 10 bases between. The germline V gene encodes CDR1 SGHNT and CDR2 YYREEE (reference sequence).

The sample holds a few counts of this clone. The rearrangement uses TRBV28 and TRBJ2-7; 8 bases match TRBD1. Germline CDR1 and CDR2: MDHEN and SYDVKM. With V trimmed by 6 bases and J by 4 bases, 11 bases remained unmatched. This CDR3 is built from 15 residues. For the CDR3, the DNA is TGTGCCAGCAGCGCCCTCGGGACAGGCATATACGAGCAGTACGTC. As protein: CASSALGTGIYEQYV.

This clone was recorded a few times. The chain recombines TRBV7-9 with TRBJ1-2, with 8 bases matching TRBD1. Trimming cost V 7 bases and J 4 bases; bases outside gene matches: 8. Per germline, CDR1 SEHNR and CDR2 FQNEAQ (reference sequence). CDR3 size: 14 residues. The CDR3 bases are TGTGCCAGCACCTCGGACAGGGCGGGCTATGGCTACACCTTC. Protein sequence: CASTSDRAGYGYTF.

A single count supports this clone. In DNA form, the CDR3 reads TGTGCCAGCAGCCCCTCCCACACAGGGAACACTGAAGCTTTCTTT. The encoded protein is CASSPSHTGNTEAFF. This chain connects TRBV28 to TRBJ1-1, with TRBD1 as a possible D gene (5 bases). Germline V gives CDR1 MDHEN, CDR2 SYDVKM. V dropped 6 bases and J dropped 1 base, with 15 bases sitting between them. The CDR3 is 15 amino acids.

The chain recombines TRBV30 with TRBJ2-1; 8 bases are a match to TRBD2. V gave up 4 bases and J gave up 6 bases; unmatched junction bases: 8. Germline CDR1 GTSNPN, CDR2 SVGIG (reference sequence). CDR3 length equals 14 residues. The CDR3 sequence: CAWIPPAGANEQFF. CDR3 sequence (DNA): TGTGCCTGGATCCCTCCAGCGGGAGCCAATGAGCAGTTCTTC.

The V and J genes are TRBV9 and TRBJ2-2; 10 bases match TRBD2. This CDR3 comprises 17 residues. Unmatched junction bases numbered 9, after V lost 3 bases and J lost 4 bases. The germline gives CDR1 SGDLS, CDR2 YYNGEE. The CDR3 coding sequence is TGTGCCAGCAGCGAAGGCTGGAGCGGGGGGGTCACCGGGGAGCTGTTTTTT. Translated: CASSEGWSGGVTGELFF.

This chain joins TRBV14 and TRBJ1-2; 8 nucleotides line up with TRBD1. The junction had 13 bases not matched to a gene; V was cut back by 4 bases and J by 3 bases. Germline values: CDR1 SGHDN, CDR2 FVKESK. This CDR3 region has 17 residues. In DNA, the CDR3 is TGTGCCAGCAGCCCCGGGACAGGCCCTTTTCTCTACTATGGCTACACCTTC. Encoded protein: CASSPGTGPFLYYGYTF.

This chain uses TRBV28 with TRBJ1-2; D might be TRBD1 (5 bases). The CDR3 is 14 amino acids. Germline V CDR1 and CDR2: MDHEN, SYDVKM. V was pared by 10 bases and J by 4 bases, with 19 bases between. The CDR3 DNA follows: TGTGCCATTTCCTGGGGCTCTAGGGCCTATGGCTACACCTTC. Encoded protein: CAISWGSRAYGYTF.

The chain joins TRBV27 to TRBJ1-4, with unresolved D. V dropped 2 bases and J dropped 0 bases, with 7 bases sitting between them. The germline gives CDR1 MNHEY, CDR2 SMNVEV (reference sequence). The CDR3 covers 15 residues. CDR3 nucleotide sequence: TGTGCCAGCAGTTTAATCGGTGCAACTAATGAAAAACTGTTTTTT. This codes for CASSLIGATNEKLFF. Together with reference TRBV27 and TRBJ1-4, the CDR3 gives the full variable domain: EAQVTQNPRYLITVTGKKLTVTCSQNMNHEYMSWYRQDPGLGLRQIYYSMNVEVTDKGDVPEGYKVSRKEKRNFPLILESPSPNQTSLYFCASSLIGATNEKLFFGSGTQLSVL.

The rearrangement uses TRBV5-1 and TRBJ2-1; the match to TRBD2 covers 8 bases. The CDR3 sequence is 17 residues long. V lost 4 bases and J lost 5; bases outside the gene matches: 14. Germline lookup yields CDR1 SGHRS and CDR2 YFSETQ. The CDR3 loop reads CASSVLGGGLENNEQFF. The CDR3 DNA follows: TGCGCCAGCAGCGTGCTAGGAGGGGGACTAGAAAACAATGAGCAGTTCTTC.

The rearrangement links TRBV30 to TRBJ2-1; possibly TRBD2 for D (5 bases). Trimming removed 3 bases at V and 8 bases at J, with 14 bases between. The CDR3 has 13 residues. CDR1 is GTSNPN, CDR2 SVGIG, per germline (reference sequence). CDR3 sequence (DNA): TGTGCCTGGAGCCTTAGAGGGTGGTATGAGCAGTTCTTC. Amino acid sequence: CAWSLRGWYEQFF.